Below are 15 T cell receptor beta chains sequenced from a single sample in a study of regulatory T cells. The primer mix had 52 TRBV and 13 TRBJ primers. The table came from immunoSEQ multiplex PCR; TCRdb's copy has only in-frame clones and leaves some out. This table has 10,000 or so clones, under 90% appearing once. The sample comprised CD8+ T cells sorted from blood. The receptors here all came from a person aged 18-35 years with CD3G deficiency.

The chain combines TRBV6-1 with TRBJ1-1; no clear D gene. Trimming shortened V by 8 bases and J by 4 bases, and 17 bases separated the two germline ends. CDR3 length equals 14 residues. CDR1 and CDR2 from the germline V gene are MNHNS and SASEGT. The CDR3 sequence is CASGRRGIVTEAFF. The CDR3 bases are TGTGCCAGCGGAAGGAGAGGGATCGTCACTGAAGCTTTCTTT.

The rearrangement uses TRBV11-2 and TRBJ2-1, with 8 bases identical to TRBD2. V was pared by 0 bases and J by 8 bases, with 9 bases of the junction left unmatched. CDR1 SGHAT and CDR2 FQNNGV come from the germline V gene. The CDR3 consists of 16 residues. The CDR3 reads CASSLDLAGGRDEQFF. In DNA form, the CDR3 reads TGTGCCAGCAGCTTAGATCTGGCGGGGGGTCGGGATGAGCAGTTCTTC.

This sequence joins TRBV6-5 and TRBJ2-1; 9 nucleotides align to TRBD1. The CDR3 loop spans 14 amino acids. The V gene's germline CDR1 is MNHEY and CDR2 SVGAGI. After removal of 5 bases from V and 6 bases from J, the junction contained 5 bases not matched to a gene. The CDR3 bases are TGTGCCAGCAGTCTCCGGACAGGGGCCAATGAGCAGTTCTTC. As protein: CASSLRTGANEQFF.

The chain carries TRBV5-1 and TRBJ2-6, with TRBD1 matching 7 bases. Germline assignment: CDR1 SGHRS and CDR2 YFSETQ. CDR3 length equals 15 residues. With 4 bases clipped from V and 1 base from J, the junction kept 2 bases outside the gene matches. The CDR3 loop is CASSGTESGANVLTF. The CDR3 DNA is TGCGCCAGCAGCGGGACAGAATCTGGGGCCAACGTCCTGACTTTC.

The rearrangement links TRBV7-9 to TRBJ2-7, with TRBD2 identical over 8 bases. The germline CDR1 and CDR2 sequences are SEHNR and FQNEAQ (reference sequence). This CDR3 has 13 amino acids. J gave up 6 bases and V 5 bases, and 6 bases lay outside the gene matches. The CDR3 protein is CASSPRTSSEQYF. DNA of the CDR3: TGTGCCAGCAGCCCTCGGACTAGCAGCGAGCAGTACTTC.

J is TRBJ1-1 and V is TRBV6-1; D may be TRBD1 (5 bases). Germline values: CDR1 MNHNS, CDR2 SASEGT. V lost 3 bases and J lost 8, with 10 bases in between. This CDR3 contains 12 residues. The CDR3 sequence: CASSDDSSEAFF. The CDR3 coding sequence is TGTGCCAGCAGTGACGACAGTTCAGAAGCTTTCTTT.

The gene calls are TRBV5-6 and TRBJ1-2; 11 bases align to TRBD1. This CDR3 comprises 16 residues. V lost 4 bases, J lost 0 bases, and 5 bases stayed unmatched. Germline-derived CDR1 and CDR2 are SGHDT and YYEEEE. CDR3 nucleotides: TGTGCCAGCAGCACCCGGACAGGGGGCTCTAACTATGGCTACACCTTC. Its translation: CASSTRTGGSNYGYTF.

The rearrangement uses TRBV28 and TRBJ2-7, with 12 bases matching TRBD2. From germline, CDR1 is MDHEN and CDR2 SYDVKM. The CDR3 sequence is 18 residues long. V lost 5 bases and J lost 5; bases outside the gene matches: 16. The CDR3: CASSTLTSSGRAIHEQYF. The CDR3 coding sequence is TGTGCCAGCAGTACCCTGACCTCTAGCGGGAGGGCCATCCACGAGCAGTACTTC. Full variable domain (remainder filled in from reference TRBV28 and TRBJ2-7): DVKVTQSSRYLVKRTGEKVFLECVQDMDHENMFWYRQDPGLGLRLIYFSYDVKMKEKGDIPEGYSVSREKKERFSLILESASTNQTSMYLCASSTLTSSGRAIHEQYFGPGTRLTVT.

This clone was observed once. The chain has TRBV6-1 and TRBJ1-2; D unresolved. V lost 0 bases, J lost 7 bases, and 15 bases lay in between. The CDR3 extends over 15 amino acids. Germline loops: CDR1 MNHNS, CDR2 SASEGT. DNA of the CDR3: TGTGCCAGCAGTGAAGCGCTCGACGGAATGGGTGGCTACACCTTC. Translated, it gives CASSEALDGMGGYTF.

The gene calls are TRBV5-1 and TRBJ1-1, with D unclear. Germline V gene data show CDR1 as SGHRS and CDR2 as YFSETQ. The CDR3 loop spans 13 amino acids. The V end lost 1 base, the J end lost 5 bases, and 9 bases lay between the germline ends. The CDR3 sequence: CASSLTLGTEAFF. As DNA, the CDR3 is TGCGCCAGCAGCTTGACCTTAGGAACTGAAGCTTTCTTT.

This clone occurred once. V is TRBV28 and J is TRBJ2-7; a weak D match, TRBD2 (5 bases). CDR3 length: 14 amino acids. Germline-derived CDR1 and CDR2 are MDHEN and SYDVKM. The V end lost 6 bases, the J end lost 5 bases, and 17 bases lay between the germline ends. This CDR3 reads CASSRDSIGDEQYF. DNA of the CDR3: TGTGCCAGCAGCCGTGACTCCATCGGGGACGAGCAGTACTTC.

This clone has a handful of counts. The rearrangement links TRBV6-1 to TRBJ1-6; TRBD1 is a possible D gene (5 bases). The CDR3 runs 13 residues. Trimming took off 2 bases at V and 8 bases at J, with 7 bases between the two ends. The germline CDR1 and CDR2 sequences are MNHNS and SASEGT. The CDR3 DNA reads TGTGCCAGCAGTGAATGGGGACATTCACCCCTCCACTTT. Its translation: CASSEWGHSPLHF.

V is TRBV7-8 and J is TRBJ2-7, with D possibly called TRBD1 or TRBD2 (5 bases each). This CDR3 region has 15 residues. V lost 2 bases and J lost 4, with 15 bases in between. Germline V CDR1 and CDR2: SGHVS, FQNEAQ. The CDR3 loop reads CASSLRMGPIYEQYF. The CDR3 DNA reads as TGTGCCAGCAGCTTACGGATGGGACCCATATACGAGCAGTACTTC.

This clone showed up just once. The V call is TRBV9, the J call TRBJ2-3, with TRBD2 matching 11 bases. CDR1 and CDR2 (germline): SGDLS, YYNGEE. The CDR3 is 19 residues long. Trimming at V came to 2 bases and at J to 0 bases, leaving 11 bases not matched to a gene. As DNA, the CDR3 is TGTGCCAGCAGCGTTGGACATGGCATAGCGGGGGGGAGCACAGATACGCAGTATTTT. Translation: CASSVGHGIAGGSTDTQYF.

This clone was detected only once. The chain couples TRBV6-1 to TRBJ2-2, with D tentatively TRBD1 (6 bases). V was pared by 6 bases and J by 6 bases, with 8 bases between. This CDR3 is 12 amino acids long. Germline CDR1 MNHNS, CDR2 SASEGT. The CDR3 here is CASRTGSGELFF. In DNA, the CDR3 is TGTGCCAGCAGAACAGGGTCCGGGGAGCTGTTTTTT.